The TCR beta chain described here comes from a study of human T cells and chemical hapten exposure. CDR3 length: 14 amino acids. The germline V gene has CDR1 SQVTM and CDR2 ANQGSEA. The V gene lost 5 bases and the J gene lost 5 bases, with 18 bases spanning the gap. Time point of the sample: patch test 2, 6 weeks after DPC sensitization. Treatment here: therapeutic diphenylcyclopropenone sensitization with weekly scalp DPC. TCRdb passed the RACE reads through MiXCR, listing each CDR3 protein once. The data contain about 140,000 distinct CDR3 sequences, roughly 12% of them singletons. The chain joins TRBV29-1 to TRBJ2-5; the D gene could be TRBD1 or TRBD2 (5 bases each). The origin of this receptor is a woman in her forties or fifties with alopecia areata. Some clones in this sample may be carry-over from other donors' samples. The material sequenced was whole blood, taken in connection with sensitization to the hapten diphenylcyclopropenone (DPC). The DNA of the CDR3 is TGCAGCGTTCACCGGGGACGGCCAGAGGAGACCCAGTACTTC. Its translation: CSVHRGRPEETQYF. Full variable domain (remainder filled in from reference TRBV29-1 and TRBJ2-5): SAVISQKPSRDICQRGTSLTIQCQVDSQVTMMFWYRQQPGQSLTLIATANQGSEATYESGFVIDKFPISRPNLTFSTLTVSNMSPEDSSIYLCSVHRGRPEETQYFGPGTRLLVL.